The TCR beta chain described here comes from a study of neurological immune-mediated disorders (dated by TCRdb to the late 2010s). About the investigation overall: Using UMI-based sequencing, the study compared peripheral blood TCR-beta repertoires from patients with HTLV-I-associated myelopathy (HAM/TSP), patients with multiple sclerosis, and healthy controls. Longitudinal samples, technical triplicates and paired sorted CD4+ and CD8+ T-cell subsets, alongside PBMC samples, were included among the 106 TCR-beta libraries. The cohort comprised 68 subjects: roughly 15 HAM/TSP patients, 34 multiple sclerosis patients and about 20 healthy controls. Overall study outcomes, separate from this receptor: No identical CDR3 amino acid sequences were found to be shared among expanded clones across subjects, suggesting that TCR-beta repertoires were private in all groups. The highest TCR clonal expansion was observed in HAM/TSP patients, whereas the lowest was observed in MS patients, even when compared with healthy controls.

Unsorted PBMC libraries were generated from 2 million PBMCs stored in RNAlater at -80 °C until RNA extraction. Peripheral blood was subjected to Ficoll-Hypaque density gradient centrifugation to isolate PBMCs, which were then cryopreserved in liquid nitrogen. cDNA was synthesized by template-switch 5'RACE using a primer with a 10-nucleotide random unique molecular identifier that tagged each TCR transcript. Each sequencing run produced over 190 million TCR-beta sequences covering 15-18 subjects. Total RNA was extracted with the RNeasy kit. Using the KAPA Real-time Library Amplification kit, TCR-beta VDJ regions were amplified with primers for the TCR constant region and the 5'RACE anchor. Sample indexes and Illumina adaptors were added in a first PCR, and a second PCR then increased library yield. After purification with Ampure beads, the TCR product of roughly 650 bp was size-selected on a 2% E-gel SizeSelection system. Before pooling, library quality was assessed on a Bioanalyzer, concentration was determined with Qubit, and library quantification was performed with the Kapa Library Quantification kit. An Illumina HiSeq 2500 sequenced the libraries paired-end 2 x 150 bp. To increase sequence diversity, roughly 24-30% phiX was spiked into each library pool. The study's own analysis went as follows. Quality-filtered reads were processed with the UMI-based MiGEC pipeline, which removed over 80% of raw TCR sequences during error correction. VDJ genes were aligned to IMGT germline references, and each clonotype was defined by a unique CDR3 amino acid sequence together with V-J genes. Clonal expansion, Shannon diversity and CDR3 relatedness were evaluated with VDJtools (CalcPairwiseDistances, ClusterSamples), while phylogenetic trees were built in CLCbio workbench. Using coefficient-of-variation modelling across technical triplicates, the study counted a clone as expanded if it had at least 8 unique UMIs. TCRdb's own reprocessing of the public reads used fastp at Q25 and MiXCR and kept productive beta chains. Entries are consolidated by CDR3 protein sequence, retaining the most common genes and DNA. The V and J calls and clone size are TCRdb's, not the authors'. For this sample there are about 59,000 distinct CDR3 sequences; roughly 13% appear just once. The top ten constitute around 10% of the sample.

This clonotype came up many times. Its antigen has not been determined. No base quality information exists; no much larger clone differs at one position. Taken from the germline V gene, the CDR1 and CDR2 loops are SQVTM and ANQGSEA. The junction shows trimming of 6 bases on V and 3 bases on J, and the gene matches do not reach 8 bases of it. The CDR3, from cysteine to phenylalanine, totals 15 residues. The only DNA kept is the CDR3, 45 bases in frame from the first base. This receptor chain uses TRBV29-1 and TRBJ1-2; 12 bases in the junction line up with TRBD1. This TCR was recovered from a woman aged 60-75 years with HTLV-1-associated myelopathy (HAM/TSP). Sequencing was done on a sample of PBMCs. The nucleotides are TGCAGCGTGGTCCTACGGGACAGGGGGCACTATGGCTACACCTTC. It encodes CSVVLRDRGHYGYTF.